The 32 T cell receptor beta chains presented below share a single source sample, sequenced in a study of beta chain bispecific antibodies for T cell cancers. Study findings and constraints: In these mixed samples, most targeted TRBV reads derived from the leukemia cell line.

Which antigens these TCRs recognize remains unknown. Blood mononuclear cells were expanded for 2 to 3 days using either OKT3 anti-CD3 antibody or CD3/CD28 beads. MiXCR was run by TCRdb on the 5' RACE reads, yielding one entry per CDR3 protein. This table holds 17,000 or so distinct CDR3 sequences, 2% to 2.5% found once. The sequencing input was healthy donor T cells cultured with leukemia cells. These receptor sequences come from a human donor in good health. Some clones in this sample may be carry-over from other donors' samples.

This clonotype was seen repeatedly, ten times or more. This chain connects TRBV30 to TRBJ2-1; TRBD2 matches 11 bases. The CDR3 length is 15 residues. CDR1 and CDR2 (germline): GTSNPN, SVGIG (reference sequence). The J segment lost 2 bases and the V segment lost 1 base, leaving 1 base of the junction unmatched. The CDR3, as DNA: TGTGCCTGGAGTGGGGGACTAGCGGCCTACAATGAGCAGTTCTTC. Translated, it gives CAWSGGLAAYNEQFF.

This clonotype was detected many times. The V call is TRBV7-9, the J call TRBJ1-2; D is ambiguous. The CDR3 is made up of 12 amino acids. Germline lookup yields CDR1 SEHNR and CDR2 FQNEAQ (reference sequence). Trimming removed 1 base from V and 8 bases from J, with 8 bases in between. The DNA of the CDR3 is TGTGCCAGCAGCTTAGACAGTAGGGGCTACACCTTC. Its protein is CASSLDSRGYTF. Full variable domain (outside the CDR3, taken from reference TRBV7-9 and TRBJ1-2): DTGVSQNPRHKITKRGQNVTFRCDPISEHNRLYWYRQTLGQGPEFLTYFQNEAQLEKSRLLSDRFSAERPKGSFSTLEIQRTEQGDSAMYLCASSLDSRGYTFGSGTRLTVV.

Ten or more counts support this clonotype. J is TRBJ2-1 and V is TRBV6-5; 9 nucleotides match TRBD2. CDR3 size: 14 residues. V lost 10 bases, J lost 6 bases, and 10 bases stayed unmatched. The germline gives CDR1 MNHEY, CDR2 SVGAGI. CDR3 residues: CATRTGTSSNEQFF. As DNA, the CDR3 is TGTGCCACCCGAACGGGGACTAGCTCCAATGAGCAGTTCTTC.

The J gene is TRBJ1-2, the V gene TRBV13; no clear D. CDR3 length equals 16 residues. V was pared by 0 bases and J by 0 bases, with 11 bases between. Germline loops: CDR1 PRHDT, CDR2 FYEKMQ (reference sequence). The CDR3 DNA sequence: TGTGCCAGCAGCTTAGGCTACCGGGGAGCTAACTATGGCTACACCTTC. It codes for CASSLGYRGANYGYTF.

This clonotype has a count of ten or more. The chain carries TRBV5-5 and TRBJ2-5; D remains unclear. This CDR3 is 15 amino acids long. In germline, CDR1 is SGHKS, CDR2 YYEKEE (reference sequence). Trimming removed 0 bases at V and 4 bases at J, with 13 bases between. The CDR3 DNA follows: TGTGCCAGCAGCTTGGAGAAGGGATTTCCAGAGACCCAGTACTTC. The encoded protein is CASSLEKGFPETQYF.

This clonotype was recorded at least ten times. CDR3 residues: CASTISGNYNEQFF. Here the CDR3 DNA reads TGTGCCAGCACCATAAGCGGTAACTACAATGAGCAGTTCTTC. The rearrangement links TRBV6-6 to TRBJ2-1, with D possibly being TRBD2 (5 bases). Germline V gene sequence: CDR1 MNHNY, CDR2 SVGAGI (reference sequence). Trimming cost V 7 bases and J 3 bases, with 13 bases left between them. CDR3 size: 14 residues.

This clonotype occurred many times. This chain uses TRBV11-2 with TRBJ1-4; D ambiguous. Trimming took 3 bases from V and 0 from J, leaving 11 bases between them. This CDR3 has 16 residues. Germline assignment: CDR1 SGHAT and CDR2 FQNNGV. In DNA form, the CDR3 reads TGTGCCAGCAGCTTCGGGCTCGTTGCAACTAATGAAAAACTGTTTTTT. Protein: CASSFGLVATNEKLFF.

This clonotype is medium-sized within its sample. V usage is TRBV9 and J usage is TRBJ2-1; 9 positions match TRBD1. Germline V gene data show CDR1 as SGDLS and CDR2 as YYNGEE. Losses at the gene ends were 3 bases for V and 7 bases for J; bases not matched to a gene: 14. CDR3 length: 17 amino acids. The CDR3: CASSARDREGAWNEQFF. CDR3 in DNA: TGTGCCAGCAGCGCACGGGACAGGGAGGGAGCGTGGAATGAGCAGTTCTTC. Complete variable domain (other parts from reference TRBV9 and TRBJ2-1): DSGVTQTPKHLITATGQRVTLRCSPRSGDLSVYWYQQSLDQGLQFLIQYYNGEERAKGNILERFSAQQFPDLHSELNLSSLELGDSALYFCASSARDREGAWNEQFFGPGTRLTVL.

This clonotype was recorded at least ten times. The V gene is TRBV7-2, the J gene TRBJ1-2; 8 bases are a match to TRBD1. Trimming took 5 bases from V and 8 from J; bases not matched to a gene: 10. The CDR3 has 14 residues. CDR1 is SGHTA and CDR2 is FQGNSA in the germline V gene. The CDR3 region has the DNA TGTGCCAGCAGCCCTGGACAGGGTCTTGGAGGCTACACCTTC. This codes for CASSPGQGLGGYTF.

This clonotype has a count of ten or more. The CDR3 here is CASSDSTTGKRGLYNEQFF. CDR3 bases: TGCGCCAGCAGCGACTCTACTACAGGTAAAAGGGGCCTCTACAATGAGCAGTTCTTC. The J gene is TRBJ2-1, the V gene TRBV5-1; possible D gene TRBD1, 5 bases. Deletions cut 4 bases from V and 3 bases from J, with 26 bases between. Germline assignment: CDR1 SGHRS and CDR2 YFSETQ. The CDR3 sequence is 19 residues long. Using reference TRBV5-1 and TRBJ2-1 for the parts outside the CDR3, the full variable domain is KAGVTQTPRYLIKTRGQQVTLSCSPISGHRSVSWYQQTPGQGLQFLFEYFSETQRNKGNFPGRFSGRQFSNSRSEMNVSTLELGDSALYLCASSDSTTGKRGLYNEQFFGPGTRLTVL.

By share, this clonotype counts as medium-sized (0.01 to 0.1%). The chain links TRBV6-6 to TRBJ2-1; unclear D gene. Trimming removed 7 bases at V and 6 bases at J, with 16 bases between. This CDR3 has 14 residues. CDR1 is MNHNY and CDR2 is SVGAGI in the germline V gene (reference sequence). The CDR3 nucleotides read TGTGCCAGCACAAAAACATCAAGCATCAATGAGCAGTTCTTC. It specifies CASTKTSSINEQFF.

By share, this clonotype ranks as medium-sized. V and J are TRBV5-1 and TRBJ2-7; perhaps TRBD2 as D (5 bases). This CDR3 has 14 residues. The germline gives CDR1 SGHRS, CDR2 YFSETQ. Trimming pared 5 bases from V and 3 bases from J, leaving 15 bases between. The CDR3: CASRSGSYSYEQYF. CDR3 DNA sequence: TGCGCCAGCAGATCGGGGTCTTATAGCTACGAGCAGTACTTC.

This clonotype was seen more than once but under ten times. The chain recombines TRBV7-8 with TRBJ2-7, with a possible D match to TRBD1 (6 bases). The CDR3 runs to 16 residues. V was trimmed by 7 bases and J by 5 bases, leaving 24 bases between them. Looked up from germline, CDR1 is SGHVS and CDR2 is FQNEAQ. Written as DNA, the CDR3 is TGTGCCAGCAAACGAATGAGGGCTCAGGGGAGCCACGAGCAGTACTTC. It is translated as CASKRMRAQGSHEQYF.

Many counts were recorded for this clonotype. V and J are TRBV27 and TRBJ1-1; perhaps TRBD1 as D (5 bases). Looked up from germline, CDR1 is MNHEY and CDR2 is SMNVEV (reference sequence). V lost 3 bases and J 4 bases, leaving 12 bases between the germline ends. The CDR3 is 14 amino acids. CDR3 sequence (DNA): TGTGCCAGCAGTTTGGTGGGGGTGAGCACTGAAGCTTTCTTT. It codes for CASSLVGVSTEAFF.

The V call is TRBV30, the J call TRBJ1-2; 7 nucleotides align to TRBD1. J was trimmed by 4 bases and V by 3 bases; bases with no gene match: 5. The CDR3 spans 13 residues. The germline CDR1 and CDR2 sequences are GTSNPN and SVGIG (reference sequence). The CDR3 protein is CAWRKAGGYGYTF. CDR3 in DNA: TGTGCCTGGAGGAAGGCAGGGGGCTATGGCTACACCTTC.

The chain employs TRBV5-4 and TRBJ2-7; tentative D call: TRBD2 (6 bases). The V gene's germline CDR1 is SGHNT and CDR2 YYREEE (reference sequence). CDR3 length equals 14 residues. V shed 2 bases and J shed 0 bases, with 9 bases lying between them. The CDR3 loop reads CASSLGGDSYEQYF. CDR3 DNA sequence: TGTGCCAGCAGCTTAGGCGGGGACTCCTACGAGCAGTACTTC. Using reference TRBV5-4 and TRBJ2-7 for the parts outside the CDR3, the full variable domain is ETGVTQSPTHLIKTRGQQVTLRCSSQSGHNTVSWYQQALGQGPQFIFQYYREEENGRGNFPPRFSGLQFPNYSSELNVNALELDDSALYLCASSLGGDSYEQYFGPGTRLTVT.

This clonotype was observed many times. The chain joins TRBV29-1 to TRBJ2-1; TRBD1 or TRBD2 may be the D gene (5 bases each). With 7 bases removed from V and 7 bases from J, the gap between germline ends came to 14 bases. The CDR3 runs to 12 residues. The V gene's germline CDR1 is SQVTM and CDR2 ANQGSEA. The DNA for the CDR3 is TGCAGCGGTCCGGGGCCAACGAATGAGCAGTTCTTC. It codes for CSGPGPTNEQFF.

This clonotype showed up many times. The rearrangement links TRBV7-9 to TRBJ1-3; no firm D call. V lost 0 bases and J lost 0, with 9 bases in between. Germline V CDR1 and CDR2: SEHNR, FQNEAQ (reference sequence). The length of the CDR3 is 16 residues. For the CDR3, the DNA is TGTGCCAGCAGCTTAGCGACAAGGGACTCTGGAAACACCATATATTTT. This translates into CASSLATRDSGNTIYF. Variable domain in full (rest from reference TRBV7-9 and TRBJ1-3): DTGVSQNPRHKITKRGQNVTFRCDPISEHNRLYWYRQTLGQGPEFLTYFQNEAQLEKSRLLSDRFSAERPKGSFSTLEIQRTEQGDSAMYLCASSLATRDSGNTIYFGEGSWLTVV.

Many counts were recorded for this clonotype. This sequence joins TRBV7-9 and TRBJ2-5; 7 bases match TRBD2. The CDR3 is 16 amino acids. Germline CDR1 reads SEHNR; CDR2 reads FQNEAQ (reference sequence). J lost 2 bases, V lost 5 bases, and 11 bases had no gene match. CDR3 nucleotide sequence: TGTGCCAGCAGCAGGGGACCCTCAGCGGGACAAGAGACCCAGTACTTC. It codes for CASSRGPSAGQETQYF.

This clonotype was counted ten times or more. The gene calls are TRBV27 and TRBJ2-3; D gene unclear. V was clipped by 3 bases and J by 7 bases, with 8 bases between them. The CDR3 spans 12 residues. Per germline, CDR1 MNHEY and CDR2 SMNVEV (reference sequence). CDR3 loop: CASSFGDNTQYF. CDR3 DNA sequence: TGTGCCAGCAGTTTTGGGGATAATACGCAGTATTTT.

At least ten counts were recorded for this clonotype. The rearrangement joins TRBV15 to TRBJ2-2; perhaps TRBD1 as D (7 bases). CDR1 is LNHNV, CDR2 YYDKDF, per germline (reference sequence). V lost 1 base to trimming and J lost 9 bases, with 15 bases between them. The CDR3 length is 15 residues. In DNA, the CDR3 is TGTGCCACCAGCAGAGTTTCACAGGGGACTTGGGAGCTGTTTTTT. Protein product: CATSRVSQGTWELFF. Full variable domain (remainder filled in from reference TRBV15 and TRBJ2-2): DAMVIQNPRYQVTQFGKPVTLSCSQTLNHNVMYWYQQKSSQAPKLLFHYYDKDFNNEADTPDNFQSRRPNTSFCFLDIRSPGLGDTAMYLCATSRVSQGTWELFFGEGSRLTVL.

This clonotype was detected a few times. The chain is built from TRBV2 and TRBJ1-5; D not certain. Per germline, CDR1 SNHLY and CDR2 FYNNEI. This CDR3 has 14 residues. The V and J ends lost 6 bases and 2 bases respectively, with 11 bases between them. In nucleotides, the CDR3 is TGTGCCAGCAGCATATATGCGGGCAATCAGCCCCAGCATTTT. Protein: CASSIYAGNQPQHF. The variable domain in full, with the rest retrieved from reference TRBV2 and TRBJ1-5, is EPEVTQTPSHQVTQMGQEVILRCVPISNHLYFYWYRQILGQKVEFLVSFYNNEISEKSEIFDDQFSVERPDGSNFTLKIRSTKLEDSAMYFCASSIYAGNQPQHFGDGTRLSIL.

This clonotype came up many times. The chain recombines TRBV27 with TRBJ2-4; the D is unclear. Germline loops: CDR1 MNHEY, CDR2 SMNVEV (reference sequence). This CDR3 region has 12 residues. Trimming took off 8 bases at V and 2 bases at J, with 7 bases between the two ends. In nucleotides, the CDR3 is TGTGCCAGCCTGTATCCCAAAAACATTCAGTACTTC. This translates into CASLYPKNIQYF.

Many counts were recorded for this clonotype. The V and J genes are TRBV11-2 and TRBJ2-7; TRBD2 matches at 14 bases. The CDR3 is 22 amino acids. The germline V gene encodes CDR1 SGHAT and CDR2 FQNNGV. Unmatched junction bases numbered 21, after V lost 5 bases and J lost 0 bases. The CDR3 sequence is CASSLFPSTSPTSGGASYEQYF. CDR3 coding DNA: TGTGCCAGCAGCCTTTTCCCCTCCACCTCGCCGACTAGCGGGGGGGCCTCCTACGAGCAGTACTTC. Filled out from reference TRBV11-2 and TRBJ2-7, the complete variable domain reads EAGVAQSPRYKIIEKRQSVAFWCNPISGHATLYWYQQILGQGPKLLIQFQNNGVVDDSQLPKDRFSAERLKGVDSTLKIQPAKLEDSAVYLCASSLFPSTSPTSGGASYEQYFGPGTRLTVT.

In this sample, this clonotype turned up many times. The chain is built from TRBV27 and TRBJ2-7; maybe TRBD2 (6 bases). Germline V gene lookup returns CDR1 MNHEY and CDR2 SMNVEV (reference sequence). The CDR3 is 14 amino acids. V lost 4 bases and J lost 4, with 14 bases in between. CDR3 sequence reads: CASSWGDASYEQYF. Here the CDR3 DNA reads TGTGCCAGCAGTTGGGGGGACGCATCATACGAGCAGTACTTC.

Judged by abundance, this clonotype is medium-sized. The chain uses TRBV6-4 and TRBJ2-1; possible D gene TRBD1, 5 bases. Between the trimmed V and J ends, which lost 2 bases and 0 bases, there was a span of 11 bases. Germline V lookup: CDR1 MRHNA, CDR2 SNTAGT. This CDR3 has 16 residues. CDR3 bases: TGTGCCAGCAGTGACCCCAAGGGGCTCTCCTACAATGAGCAGTTCTTC. Amino acid sequence: CASSDPKGLSYNEQFF.

Points on this clonotype: With a much larger clone just one base away, this may be a read error. The V call is TRBV3-1, the J call TRBJ1-5; D ambiguous. CDR3 length equals 15 residues. The germline V gene has CDR1 LGHDT and CDR2 YNNKEL (reference sequence). The CDR3 spells CASSLYPSSNQLQHF. DNA of the CDR3: TGTGCCAGCAGCCTATATCCGTCCAGTAATCAGCTCCAGCATTTT.

Many counts were recorded for this clonotype. An end of the junction does not agree with germline; a read error may underlie this. The genes are TRBV7-7 and TRBJ2-1; either TRBD1 or TRBD2 may fit D (6 bases each). In germline, CDR1 is SSHAT, CDR2 FNYEAQ (reference sequence). This CDR3 is built from 14 residues. Here the CDR3 reads CASSLQRGDNEQFF. Here the CDR3 DNA reads TGTGCTAGCAGCTTACAAAGGGGGGACAATGAGCAGTTCTTC.

This clonotype occurred many times. The chain uses TRBV5-4 and TRBJ1-6, with 7 bases that match TRBD1. This CDR3 is 14 amino acids long. The V segment lost 3 bases and the J segment 5 bases; nucleotides outside the gene matches: 2. Germline CDR1 is SGHNT and CDR2 is YYREEE (reference sequence). Here the CDR3 DNA reads TGTGCCAGCAGCTCAGGGGGACATAATTCACCCCTCCACTTT. As protein: CASSSGGHNSPLHF.

This clonotype was seen repeatedly, ten times or more. This chain joins TRBV15 and TRBJ1-2; a possible D gene is TRBD1 (5 bases). The CDR3 loop spans 12 amino acids. V was clipped by 5 bases and J by 8 bases, with 12 bases between them. Per the germline V gene, CDR1 is LNHNV and CDR2 is YYDKDF (reference sequence). CDR3 loop: CATSAARGGYTF. CDR3 DNA: TGTGCCACCAGCGCCGCCCGGGGGGGCTACACCTTC.

This clonotype was counted many times. This sequence joins TRBV18 and TRBJ1-2; 8 bases agree with TRBD1. The ends lost 3 bases at V and 8 bases at J; junction bases unmatched: 8. From germline, CDR1 is KGHSH and CDR2 LQKENI. The CDR3 runs to 14 residues. The CDR3 here is CASSPDRGRWGYTF. CDR3 coding DNA: TGTGCCAGCTCACCCGACAGGGGTCGGTGGGGCTACACCTTC.

In its sample, this clonotype was seen many times. V gene TRBV11-2 combines with J gene TRBJ2-3, with a possible D match to TRBD2 (6 bases). Germline V gives CDR1 SGHAT, CDR2 FQNNGV. The CDR3 is 14 residues long. V was cut by 6 bases and J by 3 bases, with 13 bases left in between. The CDR3 reads CASRQLAGTDTQYF. The CDR3 DNA reads TGTGCCAGCAGACAACTAGCAGGAACAGATACGCAGTATTTT.